This TCR beta chain is from a study of blood T cells in healthy people across ages. Points from the study as a whole: A roughly linear age-dependent decrease characterized TCR beta diversity per million T cells. Considered underestimates were the diversity estimates obtained from one million T cells.

As concerns this clonotype: Its antigen is unknown.

V was pared by 6 bases and J by 6 bases, with 20 bases between. The CDR3 contains 15 residues. CDR1 and CDR2 from the germline V gene are MNHEY and SMNVEV (reference sequence). Every donor provided roughly 10 milliliters of peripheral blood. A second PCR of 7 to 11 cycles used a sample-barcoded 5' primer and a J-beta primer mix. Every sample gave at least 2.5 million paired-end reads containing CDR3. TCRdb re-derived calls from the 5' RACE reads in MiXCR, one entry per CDR3 protein. This sample has about 1.8 million distinct CDR3 sequences; around half occur once, and the top ten carry around 2.1%. This chain joins TRBV27 and TRBJ1-2, with D perhaps TRBD1 (6 bases). This clonotype was obtained from a woman between 35 and 50 years old in good health. Sequencing used blood. In DNA form, the CDR3 reads TGTGCCAGCAGCCCCGTCGGGACAATGGCGGATGGCTACACCTTC. It yields the protein CASSPVGTMADGYTF.